The 26 T cell receptor beta chains in this list originate from one sample, sequenced in a study of blood T cell repertoires in COVID-19. TCRdb keeps only in-frame clones here, not all; method: immunoSEQ multiplex PCR. The sample shows 150,000 or so clones, roughly four fifths of them seen only once. Sequenced material: peripheral blood. Receptor source: a human donor with acute or convalescent COVID-19. The donor label of this sample is uncertain.

The chain joins TRBV6-5 to TRBJ2-3; weak D call: TRBD1 (6 bases). The germline V and J ends were trimmed by 0 bases and 3 bases, with 10 bases remaining between them. The CDR3 covers 15 residues. Germline CDR1 MNHEY, CDR2 SVGAGI. CDR3 sequence (DNA): TGTGCCAGCAGTTACTCAAACAGGGTTACAGATACGCAGTATTTT. Translated, it gives CASSYSNRVTDTQYF.

The rearrangement links TRBV6-4 to TRBJ1-1; 7 bases are a match to TRBD1. This CDR3 region has 13 residues. V shed 3 bases, J shed 5 bases, and the junction held 3 bases outside the gene matches. Germline CDR1 MRHNA, CDR2 SNTAGT. This CDR3 is CASSEARGTEAFF. CDR3 nucleotides: TGTGCCAGCAGTGAGGCCAGGGGGACTGAAGCTTTCTTT.

This chain connects TRBV7-9 to TRBJ1-2; 8 bases align to TRBD1. This CDR3 comprises 18 residues. Germline values: CDR1 SEHNR, CDR2 FQNEAQ (reference sequence). Trimming took 5 bases from V and 4 from J; bases not matched to a gene: 18. CDR3 in DNA: TGTGCCAGCAGCCTCGGGGATTGGACAGGGACGTTGGGCTATGGCTACACCTTC. This translates into CASSLGDWTGTLGYGYTF.

The chain's CDR3 is CASSLVAGLSNQPQHF. The CDR3 coding sequence is TGTGCCAGCAGCTTAGTGGCAGGGCTGAGCAATCAGCCCCAGCATTTT. The gene calls are TRBV7-2 and TRBJ1-5, with D perhaps matching TRBD1 (5 bases). There are 16 residues in the CDR3. Germline V lookup: CDR1 SGHTA, CDR2 FQGNSA. V lost 1 base and J 1 base, leaving 11 bases between the germline ends.

The chain is built from TRBV20-1 and TRBJ2-5; D is unresolved. The CDR3 contains 11 residues. Germline V CDR1 and CDR2: DFQATT, SNEGSKA (reference sequence). Trimming removed 5 bases from V and 3 bases from J, with 7 bases in between. The CDR3 spells CSARHKETQYF. The DNA for the CDR3 is TGCAGTGCTCGACATAAAGAGACCCAGTACTTC.

The DNA of the CDR3 is TGTGCCAGCAGTTTGGTTAGTTATATCGATGAGCAGTTCTTC. This translates into CASSLVSYIDEQFF. The chain joins TRBV2 to TRBJ2-1; no clear D gene. Germline values: CDR1 SNHLY, CDR2 FYNNEI. V gave up 5 bases and J gave up 8 bases, with 16 bases separating them. The CDR3 consists of 14 residues.

The V gene is TRBV5-8, the J gene TRBJ2-7, with 7 nucleotides matching TRBD1. The junction had 7 bases not matched to a gene; V was cut back by 5 bases and J by 2 bases. The CDR3 is made up of 14 amino acids. CDR1 is SGHTS, CDR2 YDEGEE, per germline. CDR3 region: CASSPRDRTYEQYF. In nucleotides, the CDR3 is TGTGCCAGCAGTCCCCGGGACAGAACCTACGAGCAGTACTTC. Supplemented by reference TRBV5-8 and TRBJ2-7, the full variable domain reads EAGVTQSPTHLIKTRGQQATLRCSPISGHTSVYWYQQALGLGLQFLLWYDEGEERNRGNFPPRFSGRQFPNYSSELNVNALELEDSALYLCASSPRDRTYEQYFGPGTRLTVT.

V gene TRBV6-6 combines with J gene TRBJ1-2; D is undetermined. The CDR3 is 13 residues long. The germline V and J ends were trimmed by 7 bases and 3 bases, with 12 bases remaining between them. Germline V gene lookup returns CDR1 MNHNY and CDR2 SVGAGI (reference sequence). The CDR3 loop is CASNDINHYGYTF. The DNA of the CDR3 is TGTGCCAGCAACGACATAAACCACTATGGCTACACCTTC.

This chain links TRBV4-1 with TRBJ2-3; possible D gene TRBD1, 5 bases. This CDR3 has 16 amino acids. The V end was cut by 2 bases, the J end by 3 bases, with 15 bases between. CDR1 MGHRA and CDR2 YSYEKL come from the germline V gene. In DNA form, the CDR3 reads TGCGCCAGCAGCCAATCACCCCAGGGTTGGACAGATACGCAGTATTTT. This gives the protein CASSQSPQGWTDTQYF.

Comment on this clone: Other DNA sequences within the sample encode an identical CDR3. The chain links TRBV30 to TRBJ1-5; D is perhaps TRBD1 (6 bases). The V gene lost 0 bases and the J gene lost 7 bases, with 10 bases spanning the gap. CDR1 and CDR2 (germline): GTSNPN, SVGIG (reference sequence). This CDR3 has 13 amino acids. The CDR3 coding sequence is TGTGCCTGGAGTGTAGCGGGGGGCCAGCCCCAGCATTTT. Its translation is CAWSVAGGQPQHF.

The rearrangement joins TRBV19 to TRBJ2-1; tentatively, D is TRBD2 (5 bases). Germline values: CDR1 LNHDA, CDR2 SQIVND (reference sequence). V lost 4 bases to trimming and J lost 13 bases, with 11 bases between them. The length of the CDR3 is 11 residues. CDR3 region: CASSNGLAQFF. Here the CDR3 DNA reads TGTGCCAGTAGTAACGGACTCGCCCAGTTCTTC.

For the CDR3, the DNA is TGTGCCAGCAGCTTGGCCTACGGCGTGGAGGCCTATGGCTACACCTTC. It yields the protein CASSLAYGVEAYGYTF. The chain employs TRBV5-6 and TRBJ1-2; D not resolved. The germline V gene has CDR1 SGHDT and CDR2 YYEEEE. The length of the CDR3 is 16 residues. Trimming cost V 0 bases and J 4 bases, with 16 bases left between them.

This chain joins TRBV6-5 and TRBJ2-7; unclear D gene. This CDR3 spans 13 amino acids. Deletions cut 5 bases from V and 0 bases from J, with 8 bases between. Germline V CDR1 and CDR2: MNHEY, SVGAGI. The CDR3 DNA follows: TGTGCCAGCAGTACGAGTAGCTCCTACGAGCAGTACTTC. This codes for CASSTSSSYEQYF.

This chain links TRBV6-5 with TRBJ2-5, with 10 positions matching TRBD2. The CDR3 totals 13 residues. Per the germline V gene, CDR1 is MNHEY and CDR2 is SVGAGI. The V and J ends lost 10 bases and 5 bases, in that order; junction bases with no gene match: 7. The CDR3 loop reads CATKAGGHETQYF. The CDR3 DNA sequence: TGTGCCACCAAAGCGGGGGGGCACGAGACCCAGTACTTC.

V usage is TRBV12-5 and J usage is TRBJ1-2; 9 bases are shared with TRBD1. The germline gives CDR1 LGHNT, CDR2 FRNRAP. V was pared by 5 bases and J by 9 bases, with 7 bases of the junction left unmatched. This CDR3 is built from 13 residues. The CDR3: CASGPGQGISYTF. CDR3 in DNA: TGTGCTAGTGGTCCGGGACAGGGTATCAGCTACACCTTC.

The chain uses TRBV3-1 (or the pseudogene TRBV3-2) and TRBJ2-1; 7 bases agree with TRBD2. Germline assignment: CDR1 LGHDT and CDR2 YNNKEL (reference sequence). J lost 11 bases, V lost 2 bases, and 9 bases had no gene match. The CDR3 runs to 14 residues. The CDR3 sequence: CASSQPGLSSKQFF. The DNA for the CDR3 is TGTGCCAGCAGCCAACCGGGACTAAGCTCTAAGCAGTTCTTC.

V and J are TRBV6-6 and TRBJ2-1; D call uncertain. The V gene's germline CDR1 is MNHNY and CDR2 SVGAGI (reference sequence). The CDR3 is made up of 11 amino acids. The V end lost 2 bases, the J end lost 8 bases, and 4 bases lay between the germline ends. The CDR3 is CASSYADEQFF. The CDR3 region has the DNA TGTGCCAGCAGTTACGCAGATGAGCAGTTCTTC.

This clone was seen a few times. The chain recombines TRBV5-1 with TRBJ2-5; 10 bases map to TRBD1. The ends lost 4 bases at V and 2 bases at J; junction bases unmatched: 11. The CDR3 spans 17 residues. Germline V gene data show CDR1 as SGHRS and CDR2 as YFSETQ. The CDR3 loop is CASSRQPGQGSQETQYF. The CDR3 DNA sequence: TGCGCCAGCAGCCGCCAACCGGGACAGGGGTCTCAAGAGACCCAGTACTTC.

This clone has only a few counts. The chain is built from TRBV5-1 and TRBJ2-1; 9 bases are a match to TRBD2. V shed 7 bases and J 7 bases; nucleotides not matched to a gene: 3. Germline loops: CDR1 SGHRS, CDR2 YFSETQ. This CDR3 spans 12 amino acids. CDR3 region: CASRGGANEQFF. The CDR3 DNA reads as TGCGCCAGCCGCGGGGGGGCAAATGAGCAGTTCTTC.

The rearrangement links TRBV7-2 to TRBJ1-6; TRBD1 matches at 8 bases. The CDR3 consists of 15 residues. With V trimmed by 3 bases and J by 8 bases, 6 bases remained unmatched. Germline CDR1 reads SGHTA; CDR2 reads FQGNSA. CDR3 amino acids: CASSLDREVDSPLHF. The DNA of the CDR3 is TGTGCCAGCAGCTTGGACAGGGAAGTTGATTCACCCCTCCACTTT.

The table lists this clone with a few counts. The rearrangement links TRBV6-5 to TRBJ1-2; possible D gene TRBD1, 6 bases. Germline CDR1 and CDR2: MNHEY and SVGAGI. V was clipped by 4 bases and J by 4 bases, with 10 bases between them. CDR3 length: 13 residues. The CDR3 coding sequence is TGTGCCAGCAGTTCAGAGACAGGCTATGGCTACACCTTC. Its protein product is CASSSETGYGYTF.

The gene calls are TRBV4-2 and TRBJ1-6; TRBD1 matches at 7 bases. The CDR3 runs 18 residues. Germline trimming cut 0 bases from V and 4 bases from J; bases unmatched to any gene: 9. Germline loops: CDR1 LGHNA, CDR2 YNFKEQ. Here the CDR3 reads CASSQDLQGQTYNSPLHF. In DNA form, the CDR3 reads TGTGCCAGCAGCCAAGACCTCCAGGGACAGACTTATAATTCACCCCTCCACTTT.

V usage is TRBV5-1 and J usage is TRBJ2-3, with D unresolved. Germline V gene lookup returns CDR1 SGHRS and CDR2 YFSETQ. The ends were cut back, 0 bases at V and 0 bases at J, with 8 bases in the middle. The CDR3 contains 15 residues. The chain's CDR3 is CASSLVGRSTDTQYF. The CDR3, as DNA: TGCGCCAGCAGCTTGGTTGGCAGAAGCACAGATACGCAGTATTTT.

The chain is built from TRBV9 and TRBJ2-5; TRBD1 matches at 9 bases. Germline lookup yields CDR1 SGDLS and CDR2 YYNGEE. V was clipped by 4 bases and J by 5 bases; unmatched bases: 9. This CDR3 has 15 residues. The CDR3 DNA follows: TGTGCCAGCAGCAAAGACAGGGGGAGCGGCGAGACCCAGTACTTC. Encoded protein: CASSKDRGSGETQYF.

This chain joins TRBV6-5 and TRBJ1-1; no firm D call. This CDR3 region has 14 residues. Trimming took 2 bases from V and 2 from J, leaving 9 bases between them. Per germline, CDR1 MNHEY and CDR2 SVGAGI. The chain's CDR3 is CASSYVASNTEAFF. Here the CDR3 DNA reads TGTGCCAGCAGTTACGTGGCATCCAACACTGAAGCTTTCTTT.

The chain links TRBV27 to TRBJ2-6, with 8 bases aligning to TRBD1. The CDR3 contains 16 residues. The germline V gene encodes CDR1 MNHEY and CDR2 SMNVEV (reference sequence). Germline trimming cut 8 bases from V and 2 bases from J; bases unmatched to any gene: 8. DNA for the CDR3: TGTGCCAGCGGGCAGACAGGGGCGGCTGGGGCCAACGTCCTGACTTTC. This sequence encodes CASGQTGAAGANVLTF.